A selection of T cell receptor beta chains follows, all from one sample in a study of blood T cell repertoires in COVID-19. The assay was immunoSEQ multiplex PCR, and TCRdb's table has in-frame clones only and misses some. Among about 400,000 clones listed, 70% to 90% were seen once. Source material: PBMCs or T cells enriched from blood (not recorded which). Receptor source: a man aged 40-49 years in a cohort exposed to, infected with or recovered from COVID-19 (not recorded which). Each CDR3 is given with its conserved first and last residue. A D gene is named only where the DNA matches it firmly. Size values are once, few and many counts, or a class for expanded clones, and some rows have none.

clone_size	d_call	v_call	j_call	cdr3_aa	cdr3_nt
-	TRBD1	TRBV6-5	TRBJ2-2	CASPTGAANTGELFF	TGTGCCAGCCCGACAGGGGCGGCGAACACCGGGGAGCTGTTTTTT
-	TRBD1	TRBV7-2	TRBJ1-2	CASSLATGAYGYTF	TGTGCCAGCAGCTTAGCTACAGGGGCCTATGGCTACACCTTC
-	TRBD1	TRBV7-6	TRBJ1-6	CASSLALTGNSPLHF	TGTGCCAGCAGCTTAGCCTTGACAGGGAATTCACCCCTCCACTTT
-	-	TRBV7-9	TRBJ2-3	CASSGFGGDTDTQYF	TGTGCCAGCAGCGGTTTCGGGGGAGACACAGATACGCAGTATTTT
-	TRBD2	TRBV5-1	TRBJ2-1	CASRGLAGGGSYNEQFF	TGCGCCAGCAGGGGACTAGCGGGAGGGGGATCCTACAATGAGCAGTTCTTC
-	-	TRBV5-5	TRBJ2-7	CASSLASGEQYF	TGTGCCAGCAGCTTAGCCTCGGGCGAGCAGTACTTC
-	TRBD1	TRBV11-2	TRBJ2-7	CASTIGTGDFYEQYF	TGTGCCAGCACGATAGGGACAGGAGACTTCTACGAGCAGTACTTC
-	-	TRBV6-5	TRBJ2-1	CASRGAGYEQFF	TGTGCCAGCAGGGGGGCAGGGTATGAGCAGTTCTTC
once	TRBD1	TRBV27	TRBJ2-5	CASSLRTGDRIEETQYF	TGTGCCAGCAGTTTGAGGACAGGGGATCGAATCGAAGAGACCCAGTACTTC
-	-	TRBV5-5	TRBJ2-7	CASIPGSTSYEQYF	TGTGCCAGCATCCCGGGTTCGACCTCCTACGAGCAGTACTTC
once	-	TRBV20-1	TRBJ1-3	CSARGGNTIYF	TGCAGTGCTAGGGGCGGAAACACCATATATTTT
-	-	TRBV4-2	TRBJ1-4	CASSQGRHSEATNEKLFF	TGTGCCAGCAGCCAAGGGCGTCACAGTGAAGCAACTAATGAAAAACTGTTTTTT
-	TRBD2	TRBV28	TRBJ2-3	CASRGTSGDLWSTDTQYF	TGTGCCAGCAGGGGGACTAGCGGGGACCTTTGGAGCACAGATACGCAGTATTTT
-	TRBD2	TRBV9	TRBJ2-5	CASSGGLAGGQETQYF	TGTGCCAGCAGCGGGGGACTAGCGGGAGGGCAAGAGACCCAGTACTTC
-	-	TRBV7-3	TRBJ1-3	CASSSGGSSGNTIYF	TGTGCCAGCAGCTCGGGTGGCAGTTCTGGAAACACCATATATTTT
-	TRBD1	TRBV28	TRBJ1-5	CASSVQGEYQPQHF	TGTGCCAGCAGTGTACAGGGGGAGTATCAGCCCCAGCATTTT
-	TRBD1	TRBV5-1	TRBJ2-1	CASSLESTGGSREQFF	TGCGCCAGCAGCTTGGAGTCGACAGGGGGGTCTAGGGAGCAGTTCTTC
-	-	TRBV2	TRBJ1-1	CASKAGLGRNTEAFF	TGTGCCAGCAAAGCAGGGTTAGGTAGGAACACTGAAGCTTTCTTT
-	TRBD1	TRBV7-9	TRBJ1-4	CASSLPGQGEEKLFF	TGTGCCAGCAGCTTACCGGGACAGGGTGAAGAAAAACTGTTTTTT
-	TRBD2	TRBV28	TRBJ2-1	CASPPVGGRRYSYNEQFF	TGTGCCAGCCCTCCTGTTGGCGGGAGGCGATACTCCTACAATGAGCAGTTCTTC
once	TRBD2	TRBV5-4	TRBJ2-5	CASSLSPSGQETQYF	TGTGCCAGCAGCTTGTCACCTAGCGGTCAAGAGACCCAGTACTTC
-	TRBD1	TRBV19	TRBJ2-5	CASSRDSLQETQYF	TGTGCCAGTAGCCGGGACAGCTTACAAGAGACCCAGTACTTC